The following is a T cell receptor (beta chain) sequence with its context. From germline, CDR1 is SGHTS and CDR2 YDEGEE. Trimming took 0 bases from V and 6 from J, leaving 11 bases between them. CDR3 length: 14 residues. These data come from a study of blood T cells in healthy people across ages. The second PCR ran roughly 6 to 12 cycles with a sample-barcoded 5' primer and J-beta primers. TCRdb reprocessed the 5' RACE reads with MiXCR, giving one entry per CDR3 protein. The sample holds 1.5 million or so distinct CDR3 sequences, roughly 40% seen once. Every sample had a minimum of 6 million PBMCs isolated.

The rearrangement uses TRBV5-8 and TRBJ2-3, with D possibly being TRBD2 (5 bases). The source material was blood. This TCR was recovered from a woman aged 18-29 years in good health. The chain's CDR3 is CASSLGGEADTQYF. CDR3 sequence (DNA): TGTGCCAGCAGCTTGGGGGGAGAGGCGGATACGCAGTATTTT.